A single sample is the source of the 22 T cell receptor beta chains below, sequenced in a study of blood T cell repertoires in COVID-19. Repertoires were generated with immunoSEQ multiplex PCR, while TCRdb's copy carries only in-frame clones and drops some. The data show some 200,000 clones, 75% to 90% seen once. The sample was PBMCs or T cells enriched from blood (not recorded which). Source of these receptors: a woman under 40 who had recovered from COVID-19.

The genes are TRBV7-9 and TRBJ2-1, with D perhaps TRBD2 (6 bases). V lost 1 base, J lost 10 bases, and 20 bases lay in between. There are 16 residues in the CDR3. Germline CDR1 reads SEHNR; CDR2 reads FQNEAQ (reference sequence). CDR3 protein: CASSLVRGREVFEQFF. The CDR3 nucleotides are TGTGCCAGCAGCTTAGTGAGGGGCAGGGAGGTCTTCGAGCAGTTCTTC.

The chain couples TRBV7-8 to TRBJ1-5, with 7 bases matching TRBD1. Germline values: CDR1 SGHVS, CDR2 FQNEAQ. V was clipped by 5 bases and J by 3 bases; unmatched bases: 4. The CDR3 has 14 amino acids. DNA of the CDR3: TGTGCCAGCAGCCAGGGACAGTACAATCAGCCCCAGCATTTT. As protein: CASSQGQYNQPQHF.

This clone is a singleton in its sample. This chain links TRBV4-1 with TRBJ1-6; 7 bases line up with TRBD1. J gave up 5 bases and V 4 bases, and 5 bases lay outside the gene matches. The CDR3 runs 15 residues. The germline V gene has CDR1 MGHRA and CDR2 YSYEKL. CDR3 region: CASSLGQVDNSPLHF. In DNA, the CDR3 is TGCGCCAGCAGCCTTGGACAGGTGGATAATTCACCCCTCCACTTT.

The chain employs TRBV7-6 and TRBJ1-1; TRBD1 matches at 8 bases. V shed 4 bases and J 1 base; nucleotides not matched to a gene: 8. Germline CDR1 SGHVS, CDR2 FNYEAQ. This CDR3 region has 16 residues. CDR3 residues: CASSSIYRGRNTEAFF. CDR3 nucleotides: TGTGCCAGCAGCTCGATTTACAGGGGGAGGAACACTGAAGCTTTCTTT.

The chain combines TRBV7-3 with TRBJ2-7; 8 nucleotides align to TRBD1. Germline V CDR1 and CDR2: SGHTA, FQGTGA. Unmatched junction bases numbered 9, after V lost 5 bases and J lost 3 bases. The CDR3 extends over 15 amino acids. CDR3 nucleotide sequence: TGTGCCAGCAGCCCTACCGGGACAGGAGTCTACGAGCAGTACTTC. Its translation: CASSPTGTGVYEQYF. Using reference TRBV7-3 and TRBJ2-7 for the parts outside the CDR3, the full variable domain is GAGVSQTPSNKVTEKGKYVELRCDPISGHTALYWYRQSLGQGPEFLIYFQGTGAADDSGLPNDRFFAVRPEGSVSTLKIQRTERGDSAVYLCASSPTGTGVYEQYFGPGTRLTVT.

This chain links TRBV29-1 with TRBJ2-1, with 10 bases lining up with TRBD2. The CDR3 length is 14 residues. Germline assignment: CDR1 SQVTM and CDR2 ANQGSEA. J lost 2 bases, V lost 7 bases, and 5 bases had no gene match. As DNA, the CDR3 is TGCAGCGACAGGACTAGCGGCCCCTACAATGAGCAGTTCTTC. Its translation is CSDRTSGPYNEQFF.

This clone was seen a few times. The chain uses TRBV19 and TRBJ2-5; no definite D call. V shed 3 bases and J shed 3 bases, with 14 bases lying between them. The V gene's germline CDR1 is LNHDA and CDR2 SQIVND (reference sequence). This CDR3 region has 15 residues. CDR3 sequence: CASSINPPPEETQYF. The CDR3, as DNA: TGTGCCAGTAGTATTAACCCCCCTCCAGAAGAGACCCAGTACTTC.

The V gene is TRBV10-3, the J gene TRBJ1-6; TRBD1 is a possible D gene (5 bases). Germline-derived CDR1 and CDR2 are ENHRY and SYGVKD. There are 14 residues in the CDR3. V dropped 5 bases and J dropped 9 bases, with 14 bases sitting between them. The CDR3 DNA sequence: TGTGCCATCAGTAGCGGGACGGGGCTTTCACCCCTCCACTTT. Amino acids: CAISSGTGLSPLHF.

The CDR3 region has the DNA TGTGCCAGCAGCCTCGACAGGTCTCCCTACGAGCAGTACTTC. This encodes CASSLDRSPYEQYF. The gene calls are TRBV6-5 and TRBJ2-7; tentative D call: TRBD1 (6 bases). V lost 6 bases and J 2 bases, leaving 14 bases between the germline ends. Germline loops: CDR1 MNHEY, CDR2 SVGAGI. CDR3 length equals 14 residues.

The chain combines TRBV19 with TRBJ2-1; 13 bases are a match to TRBD2. The CDR3 runs to 17 residues. Germline assignment: CDR1 LNHDA and CDR2 SQIVND (reference sequence). V shed 1 base and J 7 bases; nucleotides not matched to a gene: 7. CDR3 protein: CASSIVRTSGGFNEQFF. In nucleotides, the CDR3 is TGTGCCAGTAGTATAGTCCGGACTAGCGGGGGATTTAATGAGCAGTTCTTC.

This clone was recorded at least ten times. The genes are TRBV19 and TRBJ2-5; 13 positions agree with TRBD2. The CDR3 length is 15 residues. Germline values: CDR1 LNHDA, CDR2 SQIVND (reference sequence). With V trimmed by 3 bases and J by 4 bases, 2 bases remained unmatched. The CDR3 region has the DNA TGTGCCAGTAGTATTGGGACTAGCGGGACAGAGACCCAGTACTTC. Its protein product is CASSIGTSGTETQYF.

This rearrangement joins TRBV27 to TRBJ1-4; D gene unclear. The V gene lost 4 bases and the J gene lost 5 bases, with 8 bases spanning the gap. Germline values: CDR1 MNHEY, CDR2 SMNVEV (reference sequence). This CDR3 has 13 amino acids. CDR3 region: CASSWRQNEKLFF. The CDR3 DNA reads as TGTGCCAGCAGTTGGAGGCAGAATGAAAAACTGTTTTTT.

J is TRBJ1-2 and V is TRBV7-8, with TRBD1 matching over 10 bases. Germline trimming cut 5 bases from V and 5 bases from J; bases unmatched to any gene: 5. The CDR3 spans 14 residues. The germline CDR1 and CDR2 sequences are SGHVS and FQNEAQ. CDR3 sequence: CASSLGQGVYGYTF. The CDR3 DNA reads as TGTGCCAGCAGCCTTGGACAGGGGGTTTATGGCTACACCTTC.

This clone appeared a single time. The J gene is TRBJ1-4, the V gene TRBV6-2 or TRBV6-3, with TRBD1 as a possible D gene (5 bases). The CDR3 covers 15 residues. Per the germline V gene, CDR1 is MNHEY and CDR2 is SVGEGT. V was trimmed by 5 bases and J by 5 bases, leaving 15 bases between them. The CDR3 DNA follows: TGTGCCAGCAGTCGGCGGGGGACCGGGAATGAAAAACTGTTTTTT. Amino acid sequence: CASSRRGTGNEKLFF.

V usage is TRBV14 and J usage is TRBJ1-2, with unresolved D. The CDR3 contains 12 residues. V lost 0 bases and J lost 6, with 5 bases in between. Looked up from germline, CDR1 is SGHDN and CDR2 is FVKESK. CDR3 sequence reads: CASSQDINGYTF. For the CDR3, the DNA is TGTGCCAGCAGCCAAGACATCAATGGCTACACCTTC.

The table lists this clone with a count of one. V and J are TRBV9 and TRBJ2-3, with D hard to call. Trimming removed 4 bases from V and 2 bases from J, with 11 bases in between. The CDR3 spans 14 residues. CDR1 and CDR2 (germline): SGDLS, YYNGEE. The CDR3 bases are TGTGCCAGCAGCCTATATACTAACACAGATACGCAGTATTTT. This gives the protein CASSLYTNTDTQYF.

V gene TRBV27 combines with J gene TRBJ1-1; D is perhaps TRBD1 (5 bases). Germline values: CDR1 MNHEY, CDR2 SMNVEV (reference sequence). Trimming took off 4 bases at V and 0 bases at J, with 6 bases between the two ends. This CDR3 is 13 amino acids long. The CDR3 here is CASSSQVNTEAFF. The CDR3 bases are TGTGCCAGCAGTTCACAGGTGAACACTGAAGCTTTCTTT.

The chain employs TRBV18 and TRBJ1-5; 8 bases line up with TRBD1. The CDR3 covers 15 residues. J lost 5 bases, V lost 5 bases, and 8 bases had no gene match. Germline lookup yields CDR1 KGHSH and CDR2 LQKENI. CDR3 in DNA: TGTGCCAGCTCAAATGCCGGGACAGGAGATCAGCCCCAGCATTTT. The encoded protein is CASSNAGTGDQPQHF.

The chain carries TRBV7-8 and TRBJ1-5; no definite D call. The germline V gene encodes CDR1 SGHVS and CDR2 FQNEAQ. There are 13 residues in the CDR3. Trimming cost V 5 bases and J 5 bases, with 10 bases left between them. The CDR3 here is CASSRHPDQPQHF. The CDR3 DNA sequence: TGTGCCAGCAGCCGGCACCCGGATCAGCCCCAGCATTTT.

The rearrangement uses TRBV6-5 and TRBJ2-7; D unclear. With 8 bases removed from V and 0 bases from J, the gap between germline ends came to 11 bases. The CDR3 sequence is 13 residues long. Germline CDR1 reads MNHEY; CDR2 reads SVGAGI. DNA for the CDR3: TGTGCCAGCGCGGCCAGAAACTCCTACGAGCAGTACTTC. Its protein product is CASAARNSYEQYF.

The chain is built from TRBV15 and TRBJ2-2; tentative D call: TRBD1 (6 bases). Germline CDR1 LNHNV, CDR2 YYDKDF (reference sequence). The ends were cut back, 4 bases at V and 3 bases at J, with 12 bases in the middle. This CDR3 is 15 amino acids long. The CDR3 is CATSTGQGYTGELFF. The CDR3 DNA follows: TGTGCCACCAGCACGGGACAAGGGTACACCGGGGAGCTGTTTTTT.

This clone was detected only once. This sequence joins TRBV12-5 and TRBJ2-7; 10 nucleotides align to TRBD1. The ends lost 5 bases at V and 5 bases at J; junction bases unmatched: 9. The CDR3 loop spans 15 amino acids. The germline CDR1 and CDR2 sequences are LGHNT and FRNRAP. The CDR3 loop is CASGVGTGVRHEQYF. CDR3 coding DNA: TGTGCTAGTGGTGTCGGGACAGGGGTCAGGCACGAGCAGTACTTC.